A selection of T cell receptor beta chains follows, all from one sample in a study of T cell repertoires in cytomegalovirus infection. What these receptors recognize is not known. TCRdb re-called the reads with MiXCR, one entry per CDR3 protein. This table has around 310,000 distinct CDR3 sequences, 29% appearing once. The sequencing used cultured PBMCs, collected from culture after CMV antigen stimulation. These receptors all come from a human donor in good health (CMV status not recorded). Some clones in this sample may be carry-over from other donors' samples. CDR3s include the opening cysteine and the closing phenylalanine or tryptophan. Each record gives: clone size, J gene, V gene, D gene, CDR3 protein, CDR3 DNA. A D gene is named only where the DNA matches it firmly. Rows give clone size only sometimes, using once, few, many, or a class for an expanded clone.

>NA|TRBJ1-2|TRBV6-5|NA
CASSYSSGLLPEMGYTF
TGTGCCAGCAGTTACTCTAGTGGCCTCTTACCCGAGATGGGCTACACCTTC
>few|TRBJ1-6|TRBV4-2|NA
CASSQDLSGGGPSSYNSPLHF
TGTGCCAGCAGCCAAGATCTTTCGGGAGGGGGGCCGTCGTCCTATAATTCACCCCTCCACTTT
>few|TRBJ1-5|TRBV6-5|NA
CASSPQAYYSNQPQHF
TGTGCCAGCAGCCCCCAAGCCTATTATAGCAATCAGCCCCAGCATTTT
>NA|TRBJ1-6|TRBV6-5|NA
CASSYSEPSYSPLHF
TGTGCCAGCAGTTACTCGGAGCCGAGTTATTCACCCCTCCACTTT
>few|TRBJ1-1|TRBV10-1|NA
CASSSQPGSTEAFF
TGCGCCAGCAGCAGTCAGCCGGGAAGCACTGAAGCTTTCTTT
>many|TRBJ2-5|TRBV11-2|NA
CATAQGDMSQETQYF
TGTGCCACAGCTCAAGGAGATATGTCCCAAGAGACCCAGTACTTC
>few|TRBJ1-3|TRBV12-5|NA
CASGLDRIGRIITGNTIYF
TGTGCTAGTGGTTTGGACAGGATCGGCAGAATTATAACTGGAAACACCATATATTTT
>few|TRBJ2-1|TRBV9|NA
CASSAGSGNEQFF
TGTGCCAGCAGCGCCGGGAGCGGAAATGAGCAGTTCTTC
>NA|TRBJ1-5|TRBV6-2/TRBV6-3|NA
CASSSRQTNQPQHF
TGTGCCAGCAGTTCGAGACAGACTAATCAGCCCCAGCATTTT
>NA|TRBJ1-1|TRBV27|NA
CASSSTQAALGEKLAFF
TGTGCCAGCTCCTCTACACAGGCAGCCTTGGGTGAAAAATTAGCTTTCTTT
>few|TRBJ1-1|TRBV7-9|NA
CASSLQRDGQIF
TGTGCCAGCAGCCTCCAGCGGGACGGACAAATCTTT
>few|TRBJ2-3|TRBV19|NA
CASSTRDRLFTDTQYF
TGTGCCAGTAGTACGCGGGACAGACTTTTCACAGATACGCAGTATTTT
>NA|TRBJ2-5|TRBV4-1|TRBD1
CASSSRGQGGEETQYF
TGCGCCAGCAGCTCTAGAGGACAGGGTGGTGAGGAGACCCAGTACTTC
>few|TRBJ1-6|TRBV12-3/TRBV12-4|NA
CASSLQSSYNSPLHF
TGTGCCAGCAGTTTACAGAGCTCCTATAATTCACCCCTCCACTTT
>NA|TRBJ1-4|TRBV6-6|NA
CASSWAQRGANEKLFF
TGTGCCAGCAGCTGGGCTCAAAGGGGGGCTAATGAAAAACTGTTTTTT
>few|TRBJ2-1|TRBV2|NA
CASSNANEQFF
TGTGCCAGCAGTAACGCGAATGAGCAGTTCTTC
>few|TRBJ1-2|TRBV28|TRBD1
CASKGTGGFANYGYTF
TGTGCCAGCAAAGGGACAGGGGGGTTTGCTAACTATGGCTACACCTTC
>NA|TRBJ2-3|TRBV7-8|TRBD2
CASSLGLGLAGTDTQYF
TGTGCCAGCAGCTTAGGGTTGGGACTAGCCGGCACAGATACGCAGTATTTT
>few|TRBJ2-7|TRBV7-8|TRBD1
CASSIQGGRPYDEQYF
TGTGCCAGCAGCATCCAAGGGGGCCGACCTTACGACGAGCAGTACTTC
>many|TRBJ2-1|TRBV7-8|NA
CASSSKQETEQFF
TGTGCCAGCAGCTCCAAACAGGAGACTGAGCAGTTCTTC
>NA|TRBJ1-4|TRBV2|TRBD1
CASSEAYNRGREKLFF
TGTGCCAGCAGTGAAGCATACAACAGGGGGCGTGAAAAACTGTTTTTT
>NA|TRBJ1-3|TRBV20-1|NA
CSAYKRSGGNTIYF
TGCAGTGCGTACAAGCGCTCGGGGGGAAACACCATATATTTT
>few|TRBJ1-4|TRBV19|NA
CASSNRQTLNEKLFF
TGTGCCAGTAGTAACCGACAGACACTAAATGAAAAACTGTTTTTT
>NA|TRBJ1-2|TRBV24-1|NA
CATSDTGSNYGYTF
TGTGCCACCAGTGATACAGGATCTAACTATGGCTACACCTTC
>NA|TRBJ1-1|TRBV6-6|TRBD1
CASRGAGGGTEAFF
TGTGCCAGCAGAGGGGCAGGGGGAGGCACTGAAGCTTTCTTT
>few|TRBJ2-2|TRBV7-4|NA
CASSQITGITGELFF
TGTGCCAGCAGCCAGATTACAGGGATCACCGGGGAGCTGTTTTTT
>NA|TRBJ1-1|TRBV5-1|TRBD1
CASRTGQENTEAFF
TGCGCCAGCAGAACGGGACAGGAGAACACTGAAGCTTTCTTT
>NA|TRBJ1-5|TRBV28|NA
CASTLEGSNQPQHF
TGTGCCAGCACTTTAGAAGGGTCTAATCAGCCCCAGCATTTT
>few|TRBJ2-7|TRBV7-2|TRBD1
CASSLSGQGAGGPYEQYF
TGTGCCAGCAGCTTATCGGGACAGGGGGCTGGAGGTCCCTACGAGCAGTACTTC
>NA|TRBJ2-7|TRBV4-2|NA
CASSQIPGDEQYF
TGTGCCAGCAGCCAAATCCCCGGCGACGAGCAGTACTTC
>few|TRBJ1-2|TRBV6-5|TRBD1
CASRLGTAYGYTF
TGTGCCAGCAGGTTAGGGACAGCCTATGGCTACACCTTC
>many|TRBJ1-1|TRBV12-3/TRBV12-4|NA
CASIRQGSGVGAFF
TGTGCCAGCATTCGGCAGGGGAGCGGGGTGGGAGCTTTCTTT
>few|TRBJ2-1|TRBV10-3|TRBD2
CAISFSGSYNEQFF
TGTGCCATCAGTTTTAGCGGGTCTTACAATGAGCAGTTCTTC
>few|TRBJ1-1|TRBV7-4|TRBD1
CASSPTGRTGEVVRMNTEAFF
TGTGCCAGCAGCCCCACAGGCCGGACAGGGGAGGTAGTAAGGATGAACACTGAAGCTTTCTTT
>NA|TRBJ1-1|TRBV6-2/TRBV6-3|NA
CASSYKGDAEAFF
TGTGCCAGCAGTTATAAGGGGGACGCTGAAGCTTTCTTT
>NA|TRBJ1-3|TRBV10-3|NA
CAISGADSGAGNTIYF
TGTGCCATCAGTGGGGCAGACTCAGGGGCTGGAAACACCATATATTTT
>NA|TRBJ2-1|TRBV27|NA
CASSPRRRPYNEQFF
TGTGCCAGCAGCCCCCGTCGACGCCCCTACAATGAGCAGTTCTTC
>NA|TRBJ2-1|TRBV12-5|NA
CASGLDPIVPFF
TGTGCTAGTGGTTTGGACCCGATAGTCCCGTTCTTC
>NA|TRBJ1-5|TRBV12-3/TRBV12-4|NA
CASRGSPPQHF
TGTGCCAGCAGGGGCTCCCCGCCCCAGCATTTT